This TCR beta chain was retrieved from a study of blood T cell repertoires in COVID-19. The trim removed 6 bases at V and 2 bases at J, leaving 12 bases unmatched. The CDR3 is 16 residues long. CDR1 and CDR2 (germline): MNHEY, SVGEGT. As handled by the study authors: By means of reference gene primer amplification, nucleated cell counts were estimated. TCRdb keeps only in-frame clones here, not all; method: immunoSEQ multiplex PCR. V and J calls and clone size are given by that table; D and trimming were obtained from the DNA. This sample carries over 55,000 clones, 70% to 90% of them seen once, and the ten largest clones take roughly 20%.

The chain has TRBV6-2 or TRBV6-3 and TRBJ2-7; TRBD1 matches at 8 bases. The specimen was peripheral blood. This receptor was identified in a man over 45 with acute or convalescent COVID-19. The CDR3 reads CASSTPRTGQAYEQYF. As DNA, the CDR3 is TGTGCCAGCAGCACTCCCAGGACAGGGCAGGCCTACGAGCAGTACTTC.